These 5 T cell receptor beta chains were sequenced from one sample in a study of T-cell reconstitution after alpha-beta-depleted transplantation in children. Preparation of the TCRbeta library used unique molecular identifiers. TCRdb passed the PCR reads through MiXCR, listing each CDR3 protein once. In the table there are fewer than 550,000 distinct CDR3 sequences, approximately 10% of which are singletons. The sample in question was PBMCs, mostly from graft donor cells, obtained 180 days after TCRalphabeta/CD19-depleted stem cell transplant. These receptors were obtained from a female patient between 2 and 15 years old who had a stem cell transplant for aplastic anemia, so the T cells may come from the graft donor.

The table lists this clonotype with a few counts. The V and J genes are TRBV3-1 and TRBJ2-1; D unresolved. This CDR3 is 15 amino acids long. Trimming pared 3 bases from V and 2 bases from J, leaving 11 bases between. Germline CDR1 LGHDT, CDR2 YNNKEL (reference sequence). CDR3 sequence (DNA): TGTGCCAGCAGCCATGGTTTGGAAGCCTACAATGAGCAGTTCTTC. This sequence encodes CASSHGLEAYNEQFF.

This clonotype has only a few counts. DNA of the CDR3: TGCAGCGTTAAGGACAGCTACACCTCTGGAAACACCATATATTTT. Translating it yields CSVKDSYTSGNTIYF. V gene TRBV29-1 combines with J gene TRBJ1-3, with D tentatively TRBD1 (6 bases). V was shortened by 5 bases and J by 0 bases, with 14 bases between the two germline ends. Germline values: CDR1 SQVTM, CDR2 ANQGSEA. The CDR3 spans 15 residues.

This clonotype was found a few times. The chain uses TRBV5-5 and TRBJ2-5; 9 bases align to TRBD2. In germline, CDR1 is SGHKS, CDR2 YYEKEE (reference sequence). CDR3 length equals 15 residues. Unmatched junction bases numbered 8, after V lost 3 bases and J lost 5 bases. The chain's CDR3 is CASSSIGTSRETQYF. The CDR3 nucleotides are TGTGCCAGCAGCTCTATCGGGACTAGCCGTGAGACCCAGTACTTC.

J is TRBJ2-3 and V is TRBV5-6, with 7 bases aligning to TRBD1. The CDR3 length is 14 residues. With V trimmed by 3 bases and J by 4 bases, 5 bases remained unmatched. CDR1 SGHDT and CDR2 YYEEEE come from the germline V gene. The CDR3 protein is CASSSGQLPDTQYF. The CDR3 DNA is TGTGCCAGCAGCTCGGGACAGTTGCCAGATACGCAGTATTTT.

This clonotype was observed many times. CDR3 in DNA: TGCAGCGTGACTCTAGGGGGTAACTATGGCTACACCTTC. This translates into CSVTLGGNYGYTF. The chain links TRBV29-1 to TRBJ1-2, with D maybe TRBD1 (6 bases). Germline values: CDR1 SQVTM, CDR2 ANQGSEA. The CDR3 is 13 amino acids. With 6 bases removed from V and 1 base from J, the gap between germline ends came to 12 bases.